This entry is about one TCR beta chain. Sequencing sought depths of 1 in 200,000 to 1 in 1 million T cells. The method was immunoSEQ multiplex PCR; TCRdb's version includes in-frame clones alone and lacks a portion of them. The table records 130,000 or so clones, about 85% of them present only once. The data are from a study of cytotoxic CD8 clonotypes in ibrutinib-treated CLL. V shed 5 bases and J 0 bases; nucleotides not matched to a gene: 5. The CDR3 length is 16 residues. Germline lookup yields CDR1 GTSNPN and CDR2 SVGIG (reference sequence). The sequenced sample was PBMCs, obtained after 24 months of ibrutinib treatment. The gene calls are TRBV30 and TRBJ2-2; TRBD2 agrees at 11 bases. The clonotype originates from a human donor with chronic lymphocytic leukemia. CDR3 sequence reads: CAWYLAGGPNTGELFF. CDR3 bases: TGTGCCTGGTACCTAGCGGGGGGCCCGAACACCGGGGAGCTGTTTTTT.